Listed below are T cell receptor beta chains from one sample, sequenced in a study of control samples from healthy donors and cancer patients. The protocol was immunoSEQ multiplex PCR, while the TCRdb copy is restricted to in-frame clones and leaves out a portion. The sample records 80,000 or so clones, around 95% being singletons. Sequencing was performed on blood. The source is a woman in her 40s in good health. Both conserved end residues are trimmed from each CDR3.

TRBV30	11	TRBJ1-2	AWNGGGAYGYT
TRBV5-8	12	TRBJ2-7	ASSLPGGGYEQY
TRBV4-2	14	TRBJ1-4	ASSQAGAGSLEKLF
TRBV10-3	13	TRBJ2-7	AISEGGGSSYEQY
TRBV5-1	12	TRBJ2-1	ASSYGTDYNEQF
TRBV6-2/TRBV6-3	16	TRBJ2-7	ASSYSIRMENGSYEQY
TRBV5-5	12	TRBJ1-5	ASSFANGGQPQH
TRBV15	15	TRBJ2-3	ATSRDRASGATDTQY
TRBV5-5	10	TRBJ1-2	ASSFVGDGYT
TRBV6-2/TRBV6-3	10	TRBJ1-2	ASRYTAGGYT
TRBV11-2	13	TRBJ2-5	ASSPEAGGGETQY
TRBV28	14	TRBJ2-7	ASSPTGTPDWGEQY
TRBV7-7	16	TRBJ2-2	ASSLLSVGGPNTGELF
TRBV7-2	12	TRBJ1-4	ASSSNRVGEKLF
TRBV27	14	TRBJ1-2	ASSYDSKGLYDGYT
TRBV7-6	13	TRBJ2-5	ASSLVVESGETQY
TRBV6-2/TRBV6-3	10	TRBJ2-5	ASSSLQETQY
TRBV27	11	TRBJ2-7	ASSLKVTYEQY
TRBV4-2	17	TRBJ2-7	ASSNVVGLAGELVHEQY
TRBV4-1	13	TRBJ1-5	ASSQSEYSNQPQH
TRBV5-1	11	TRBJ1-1	ASSLDSLTEAF
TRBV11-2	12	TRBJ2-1	ASSEEGYYNEQF
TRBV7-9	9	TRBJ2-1	ASRYSGEQF
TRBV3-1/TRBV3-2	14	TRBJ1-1	ASSQGDGSPNTEAF
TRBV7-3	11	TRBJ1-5	ASSLQGNGPQH
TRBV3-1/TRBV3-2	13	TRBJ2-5	ASSQGTSVGETQY
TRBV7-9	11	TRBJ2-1	ASRPSSSNEQF
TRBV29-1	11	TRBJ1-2	SVEASWVYGYT
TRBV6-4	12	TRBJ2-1	ASSPTGSYNEQF
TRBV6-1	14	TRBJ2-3	ASSDESGRGSDTQY
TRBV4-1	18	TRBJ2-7	ASSQDFMKGLGDRGYEQY
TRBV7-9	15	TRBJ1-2	ASSSIGEQVTNYGYT
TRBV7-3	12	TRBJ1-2	ASSSTGGSYGYT
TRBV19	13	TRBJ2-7	ASSPTGTGHYEQY
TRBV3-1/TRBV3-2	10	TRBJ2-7	ASSSSAYEQY
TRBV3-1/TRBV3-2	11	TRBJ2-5	ASGSGNEETQY
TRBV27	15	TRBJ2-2	ASSSLMTGQNTGELF
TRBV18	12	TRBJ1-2	ASSRDGANYGYT
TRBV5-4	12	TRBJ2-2	ASSTLGRAGELF
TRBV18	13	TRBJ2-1	ASSPRTGFNNEQF
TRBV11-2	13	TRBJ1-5	ASSLEGGLGQPQH
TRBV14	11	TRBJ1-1	ASSQGWEREAF
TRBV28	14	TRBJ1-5	ASTPELGRGNQPQH
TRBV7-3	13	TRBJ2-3	ASSQTGTPWDTQY
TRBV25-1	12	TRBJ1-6	ASRREQLNSPLH
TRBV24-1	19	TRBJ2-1	ATETYLDPRTTGNANNEQF
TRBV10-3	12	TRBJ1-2	AISDGWESRGYT
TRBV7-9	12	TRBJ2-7	ASSFPGTNYEQY
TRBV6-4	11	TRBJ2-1	ASNTGTINEQF
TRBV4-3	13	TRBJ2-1	ASSQPGQGFDEQF
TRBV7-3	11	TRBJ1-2	ASSFDGNYGYT
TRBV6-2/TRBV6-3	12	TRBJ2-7	ASSYTHGSYEQY
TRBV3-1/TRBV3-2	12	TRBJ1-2	ASSQDLRPYGYT
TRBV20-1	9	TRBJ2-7	SASPTYEQY
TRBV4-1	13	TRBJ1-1	ASSQGDISGTEAF
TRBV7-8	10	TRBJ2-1	ASSLAGYEQF
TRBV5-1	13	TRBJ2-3	ASSLEGQGMDTQY
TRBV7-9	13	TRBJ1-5	ASSGGTGGNQPQH
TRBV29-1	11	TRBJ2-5	SVPGSMWETQY
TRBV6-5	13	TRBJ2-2	ASTRGLGLFGELF